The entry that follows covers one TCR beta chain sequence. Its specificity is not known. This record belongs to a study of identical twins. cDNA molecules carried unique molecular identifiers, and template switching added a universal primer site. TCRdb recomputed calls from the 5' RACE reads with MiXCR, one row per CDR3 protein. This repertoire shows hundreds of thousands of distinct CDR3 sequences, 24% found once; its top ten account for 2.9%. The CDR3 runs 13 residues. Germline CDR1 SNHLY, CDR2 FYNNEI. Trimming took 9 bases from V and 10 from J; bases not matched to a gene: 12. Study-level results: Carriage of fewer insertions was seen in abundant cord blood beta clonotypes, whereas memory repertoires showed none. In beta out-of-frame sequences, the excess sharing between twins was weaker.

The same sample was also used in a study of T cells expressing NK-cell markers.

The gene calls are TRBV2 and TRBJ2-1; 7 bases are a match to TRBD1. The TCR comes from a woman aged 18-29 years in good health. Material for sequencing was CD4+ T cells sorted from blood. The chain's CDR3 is CARKGALDGEQFF. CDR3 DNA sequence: TGTGCCAGAAAGGGGGCCCTCGACGGCGAGCAGTTCTTC.